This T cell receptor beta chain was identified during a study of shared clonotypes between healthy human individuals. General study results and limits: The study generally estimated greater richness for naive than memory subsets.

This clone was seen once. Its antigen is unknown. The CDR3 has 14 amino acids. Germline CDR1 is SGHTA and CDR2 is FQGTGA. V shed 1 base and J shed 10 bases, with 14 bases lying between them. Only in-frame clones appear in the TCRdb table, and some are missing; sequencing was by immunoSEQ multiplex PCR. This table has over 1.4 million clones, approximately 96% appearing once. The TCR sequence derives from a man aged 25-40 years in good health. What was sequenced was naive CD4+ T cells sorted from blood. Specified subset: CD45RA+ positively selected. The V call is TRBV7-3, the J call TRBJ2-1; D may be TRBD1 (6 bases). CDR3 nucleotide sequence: TGTGCCAGCAGCTTAAGGGGGCGGCAGGCCGAGCAGTTCTTC. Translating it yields CASSLRGRQAEQFF.